These 17 T cell receptor beta chains were sequenced from one sample in a study of blood T cell repertoires in COVID-19. Assay: immunoSEQ multiplex PCR; the TCRdb copy retains only in-frame clones and omits some. The repertoire holds 100,000 to 150,000 clones, with around 87% as singletons. Sequenced sample: peripheral blood. Every receptor here comes from an older woman with acute or convalescent COVID-19.

V gene TRBV2 combines with J gene TRBJ2-2; TRBD2 matches 7 bases. The CDR3 has 13 amino acids. J was trimmed by 6 bases and V by 6 bases; bases with no gene match: 4. From germline, CDR1 is SNHLY and CDR2 FYNNEI. CDR3 nucleotides: TGTGCCAGCAGAGCCGCGGGGGCCGGGGAGCTGTTTTTT. Its translation is CASRAAGAGELFF.

The chain combines TRBV6-6 with TRBJ1-6; 7 nucleotides line up with TRBD1. V was clipped by 7 bases and J by 5 bases; unmatched bases: 8. This CDR3 spans 15 amino acids. Germline CDR1 reads MNHNY; CDR2 reads SVGAGI (reference sequence). The chain's CDR3 is CASIKRDSHNSPLHF. The CDR3 DNA follows: TGTGCCAGCATCAAGAGGGACAGCCATAATTCACCCCTCCACTTT.

The V call is TRBV19, the J call TRBJ2-1, with D unresolved. Trimming took 5 bases from V and 9 from J, leaving 8 bases between them. Germline V gene data show CDR1 as LNHDA and CDR2 as SQIVND (reference sequence). There are 11 residues in the CDR3. The CDR3: CASSRSSEQFF. CDR3 sequence (DNA): TGTGCCAGTAGTCGGAGCAGTGAGCAGTTCTTC.

J is TRBJ1-5 and V is TRBV6-5, with TRBD1 identical over 8 bases. V was clipped by 6 bases and J by 7 bases; unmatched bases: 8. CDR3 size: 14 residues. Germline loops: CDR1 MNHEY, CDR2 SVGAGI. For the CDR3, the DNA is TGTGCCAGCAGGGACAGGGATTTTTGGCAGCCCCAGCATTTT. This encodes CASRDRDFWQPQHF.

The CDR3 loop is CASRLPGGHQPQHF. CDR3 nucleotide sequence: TGCGCCAGCCGACTCCCCGGGGGTCATCAGCCCCAGCATTTT. The rearrangement joins TRBV5-1 to TRBJ1-5; D is perhaps TRBD1 (5 bases). Germline assignment: CDR1 SGHRS and CDR2 YFSETQ. The CDR3 spans 14 residues. Trimming cost V 7 bases and J 5 bases, with 16 bases left between them.

This chain's CDR3 is CASSPRDSTNEKLFF. CDR3 DNA sequence: TGTGCCAGCAGCCCACGGGACAGTACTAATGAAAAACTGTTTTTT. V usage is TRBV9 and J usage is TRBJ1-4; 7 bases agree with TRBD1. Losses at the gene ends were 4 bases for V and 2 bases for J; bases not matched to a gene: 5. This CDR3 is built from 15 residues. Germline V gives CDR1 SGDLS, CDR2 YYNGEE.

This clone was seen only once. The chain recombines TRBV19 with TRBJ2-1, with 7 positions matching TRBD2. CDR1 is LNHDA and CDR2 is SQIVND in the germline V gene (reference sequence). The CDR3 is made up of 14 amino acids. With 0 bases clipped from V and 11 bases from J, the junction kept 7 bases outside the gene matches. The CDR3 loop is CASSIEPGAGQQFF. The CDR3 nucleotides are TGTGCCAGTAGTATAGAACCCGGAGCGGGACAGCAGTTCTTC.

The table lists this clone with many counts. This chain uses TRBV6-6 with TRBJ1-3, with D unresolved. With 7 bases removed from V and 4 bases from J, the gap between germline ends came to 11 bases. CDR3 length equals 13 residues. Germline assignment: CDR1 MNHNY and CDR2 SVGAGI (reference sequence). The CDR3: CASNGILGNTIYF. In DNA, the CDR3 is TGTGCCAGCAACGGGATATTGGGAAACACCATATATTTT.

This chain links TRBV19 with TRBJ1-5; 9 positions agree with TRBD1. The CDR3 is made up of 14 amino acids. With 8 bases clipped from V and 6 bases from J, the junction kept 8 bases outside the gene matches. Germline lookup yields CDR1 LNHDA and CDR2 SQIVND (reference sequence). The CDR3 DNA reads TGTGCCAGTGCGGACAGGGGAAAGGTTCAGCCCCAGCATTTT. Translated, it gives CASADRGKVQPQHF.

The rearrangement links TRBV27 to TRBJ2-2; 8 positions agree with TRBD2. The CDR3 has 17 residues. With V trimmed by 6 bases and J by 1 base, 10 bases remained unmatched. Germline CDR1 and CDR2: MNHEY and SMNVEV (reference sequence). The CDR3 reads CASSPAKGLVNTGELFF. As DNA, the CDR3 is TGTGCCAGCAGCCCAGCCAAGGGACTAGTGAACACCGGGGAGCTGTTTTTT.

The CDR3: CASSEAHAMGGIQFF. CDR3 DNA: TGTGCCAGCAGTGAAGCCCACGCGATGGGCGGGATTCAGTTCTTC. The chain uses TRBV25-1 and TRBJ2-1, with D perhaps TRBD2 (6 bases). Trimming left V 2 bases short and J 13 bases short, with 21 bases between. The CDR3 runs to 15 residues. Germline-derived CDR1 and CDR2 are MGHDK and SYGVNS.

The chain employs TRBV7-9 and TRBJ1-3, with unresolved D. Germline V gene lookup returns CDR1 SEHNR and CDR2 FQNEAQ (reference sequence). The CDR3 consists of 11 residues. V gave up 4 bases and J gave up 9 bases, with 7 bases separating them. CDR3 in DNA: TGTGCCAGCAGCTCGCCTAGCACCATATATTTT. This sequence encodes CASSSPSTIYF.

This sequence joins TRBV19 and TRBJ2-4; 10 nucleotides line up with TRBD2. CDR3 length: 14 residues. J gave up 6 bases and V 8 bases, and 7 bases lay outside the gene matches. CDR1 is LNHDA and CDR2 is SQIVND in the germline V gene (reference sequence). CDR3 amino acids: CASVPGLAINIQYF. Here the CDR3 DNA reads TGTGCCAGTGTACCGGGACTAGCGATAAACATTCAGTACTTC.

The chain is built from TRBV2 and TRBJ1-2; 8 nucleotides agree with TRBD1. CDR1 SNHLY and CDR2 FYNNEI come from the germline V gene. The CDR3 is made up of 14 amino acids. Trimming cost V 6 bases and J 2 bases; bases outside gene matches: 5. CDR3 DNA: TGTGCCAGCAGCGGGGACAGGCTAAACTATGGCTACACCTTC. It codes for CASSGDRLNYGYTF.

Of note for this clone: Sequence at one end of the junction differs from germline and may be a read error. V gene TRBV7-7 combines with J gene TRBJ2-5, with 7 bases fitting TRBD2. CDR1 is SSHAT and CDR2 is FNYEAQ in the germline V gene (reference sequence). The CDR3 runs to 14 residues. The CDR3 spells CASSLNGAGETQYF. Written as DNA, the CDR3 is TGTGCTAGCAGCTTAAACGGAGCGGGGGAGACCCAGTACTTC.

The chain carries TRBV19 and TRBJ2-3; 10 positions match TRBD2. Trimming at V came to 5 bases and at J to 8 bases, leaving 10 bases not matched to a gene. CDR1 and CDR2 from the germline V gene are LNHDA and SQIVND (reference sequence). This CDR3 has 15 residues. CDR3 sequence (DNA): TGTGCCAGTAGTGCCCTAGCGGGAGCTATGGGTACGCAGTATTTT. Amino acids: CASSALAGAMGTQYF. The full variable domain, completed using reference TRBV19 and TRBJ2-3, is DGGITQSPKYLFRKEGQNVTLSCEQNLNHDAMYWYRQDPGQGLRLIYYSQIVNDFQKGDIAEGYSVSREKKESFPLTVTSAQKNPTAFYLCASSALAGAMGTQYFGPGTRLTVL.

DNA for the CDR3: TGTGCCACCAGCAGAGTAGGTACCCAGGATGAAAAACTGTTTTTT. This codes for CATSRVGTQDEKLFF. The V and J genes are TRBV15 and TRBJ1-4; no definite D call. Germline V gene sequence: CDR1 LNHNV, CDR2 YYDKDF (reference sequence). This CDR3 spans 15 amino acids. Trimming cost V 1 base and J 6 bases, with 12 bases left between them.